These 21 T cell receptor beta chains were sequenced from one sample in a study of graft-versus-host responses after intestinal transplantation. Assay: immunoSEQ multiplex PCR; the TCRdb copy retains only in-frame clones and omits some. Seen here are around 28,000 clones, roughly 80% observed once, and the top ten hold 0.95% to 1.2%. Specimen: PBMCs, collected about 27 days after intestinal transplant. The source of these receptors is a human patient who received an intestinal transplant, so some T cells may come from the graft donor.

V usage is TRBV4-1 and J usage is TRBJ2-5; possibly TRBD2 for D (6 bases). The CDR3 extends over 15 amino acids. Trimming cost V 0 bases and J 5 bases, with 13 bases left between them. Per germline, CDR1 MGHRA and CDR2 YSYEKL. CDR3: CASSQDSGEGETQYF. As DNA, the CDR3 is TGCGCCAGCAGCCAAGATAGCGGTGAGGGGGAGACCCAGTACTTC.

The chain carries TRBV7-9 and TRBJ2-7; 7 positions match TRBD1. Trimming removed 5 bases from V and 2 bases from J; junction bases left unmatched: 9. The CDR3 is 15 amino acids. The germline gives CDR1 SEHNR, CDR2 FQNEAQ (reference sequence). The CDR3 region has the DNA TGTGCCAGCAGCACGCCGACAGGGAACCCCTACGAGCAGTACTTC. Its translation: CASSTPTGNPYEQYF.

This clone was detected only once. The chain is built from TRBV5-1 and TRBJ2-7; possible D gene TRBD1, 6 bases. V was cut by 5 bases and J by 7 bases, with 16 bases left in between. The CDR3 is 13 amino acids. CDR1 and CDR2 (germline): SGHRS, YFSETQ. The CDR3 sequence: CASSLDRSSEQYF. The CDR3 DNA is TGCGCCAGCAGTCTCGACAGGTCCTCGGAGCAGTACTTC.

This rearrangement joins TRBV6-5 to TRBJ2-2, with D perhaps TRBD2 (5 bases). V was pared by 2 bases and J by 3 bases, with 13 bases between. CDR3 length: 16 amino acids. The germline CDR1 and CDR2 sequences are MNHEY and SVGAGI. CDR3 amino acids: CASSYRRFGDTGELFF. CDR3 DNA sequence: TGTGCCAGCAGTTACCGCCGATTCGGGGACACCGGGGAGCTGTTTTTT.

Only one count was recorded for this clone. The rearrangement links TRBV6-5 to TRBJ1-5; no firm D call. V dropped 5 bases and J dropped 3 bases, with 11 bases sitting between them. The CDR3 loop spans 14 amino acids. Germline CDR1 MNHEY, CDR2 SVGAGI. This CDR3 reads CASSEPGVNQPQHF. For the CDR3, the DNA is TGTGCCAGCAGTGAGCCCGGGGTCAATCAGCCCCAGCATTTT.

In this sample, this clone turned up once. The CDR3 nucleotides read TGCAGTGCTAGAGATGGAGATACGCAGTATTTT. Its translation is CSARDGDTQYF. This rearrangement joins TRBV20-1 to TRBJ2-3; D is undetermined. Deletions cut 0 bases from V and 5 bases from J, with 3 bases between. This CDR3 contains 11 residues. The germline V gene has CDR1 DFQATT and CDR2 SNEGSKA (reference sequence).

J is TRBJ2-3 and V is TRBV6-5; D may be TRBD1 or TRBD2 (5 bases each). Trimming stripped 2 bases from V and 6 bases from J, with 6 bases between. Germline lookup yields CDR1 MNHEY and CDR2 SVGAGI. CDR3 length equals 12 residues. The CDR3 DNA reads TGTGCCAGCAGTTACGGGACGGATACGCAGTATTTT. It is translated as CASSYGTDTQYF.

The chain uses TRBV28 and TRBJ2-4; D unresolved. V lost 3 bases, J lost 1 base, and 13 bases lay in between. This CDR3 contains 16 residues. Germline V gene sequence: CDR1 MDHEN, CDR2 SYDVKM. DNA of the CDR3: TGTGCCAGCAGTTTCCCAAAGGTGGAGGCCAAAAACATTCAGTACTTC. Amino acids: CASSFPKVEAKNIQYF.

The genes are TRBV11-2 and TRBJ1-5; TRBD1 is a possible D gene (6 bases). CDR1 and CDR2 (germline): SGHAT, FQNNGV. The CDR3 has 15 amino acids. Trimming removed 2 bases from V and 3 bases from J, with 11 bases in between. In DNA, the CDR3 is TGTGCCAGCAGCTTAAGAACAGGGACCAATCAGCCCCAGCATTTT. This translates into CASSLRTGTNQPQHF.

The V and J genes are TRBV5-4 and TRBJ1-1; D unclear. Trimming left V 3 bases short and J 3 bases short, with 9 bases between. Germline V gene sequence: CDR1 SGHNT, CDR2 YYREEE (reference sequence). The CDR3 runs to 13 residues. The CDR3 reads CASSSWGDTEAFF. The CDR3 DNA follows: TGTGCCAGCAGCTCGTGGGGAGACACTGAAGCTTTCTTT.

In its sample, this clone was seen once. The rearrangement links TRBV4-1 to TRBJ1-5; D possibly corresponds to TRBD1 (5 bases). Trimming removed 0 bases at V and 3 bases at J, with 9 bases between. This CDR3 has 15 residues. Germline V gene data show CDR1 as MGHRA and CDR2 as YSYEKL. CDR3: CASSQDTGDNQPQHF. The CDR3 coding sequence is TGCGCCAGCAGCCAAGACACGGGGGACAATCAGCCCCAGCATTTT.

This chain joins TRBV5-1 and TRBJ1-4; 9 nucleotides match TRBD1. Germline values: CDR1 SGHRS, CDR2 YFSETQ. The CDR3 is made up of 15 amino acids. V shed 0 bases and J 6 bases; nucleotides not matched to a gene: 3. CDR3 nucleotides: TGCGCCAGCAGCTTGGAGGGGACAGGGTATGAAAAACTGTTTTTT. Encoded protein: CASSLEGTGYEKLFF.

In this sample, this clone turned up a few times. Here the CDR3 DNA reads TGCGCCAGCAGCGTAACAGGTACTGAAGCTTTCTTT. This codes for CASSVTGTEAFF. The V and J genes are TRBV10-1 and TRBJ1-1; D is possibly TRBD1 (5 bases). The CDR3 extends over 12 amino acids. Trimming cost V 6 bases and J 5 bases, with 10 bases left between them. Germline CDR1 WNHNN, CDR2 SYGVQD (reference sequence).

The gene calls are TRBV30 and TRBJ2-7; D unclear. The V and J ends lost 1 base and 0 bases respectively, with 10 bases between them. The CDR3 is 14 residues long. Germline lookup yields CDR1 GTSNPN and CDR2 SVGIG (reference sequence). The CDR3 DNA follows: TGTGCCTGGAGTGGAATCCCGAGCTCCTACGAGCAGTACTTC. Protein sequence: CAWSGIPSSYEQYF.

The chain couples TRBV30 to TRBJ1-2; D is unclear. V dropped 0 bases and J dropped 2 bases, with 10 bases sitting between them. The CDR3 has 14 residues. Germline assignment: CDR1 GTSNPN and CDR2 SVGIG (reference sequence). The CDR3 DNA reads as TGTGCCTGGAGTGTCGAGACAAGGAACTATGGCTACACCTTC. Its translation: CAWSVETRNYGYTF.

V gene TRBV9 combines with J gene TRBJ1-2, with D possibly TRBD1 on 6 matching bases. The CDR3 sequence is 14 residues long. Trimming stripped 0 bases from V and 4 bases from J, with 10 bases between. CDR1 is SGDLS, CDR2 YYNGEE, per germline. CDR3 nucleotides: TGTGCCAGCAGCGTAGAACAGGGTACCTATGGCTACACCTTC. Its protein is CASSVEQGTYGYTF.

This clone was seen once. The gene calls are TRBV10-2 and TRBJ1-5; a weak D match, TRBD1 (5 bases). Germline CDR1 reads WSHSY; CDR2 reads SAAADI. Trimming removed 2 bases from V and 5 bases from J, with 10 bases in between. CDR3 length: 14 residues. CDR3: CASSEVGGDQPQHF. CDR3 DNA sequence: TGCGCCAGCAGTGAGGTCGGAGGGGATCAGCCCCAGCATTTT.

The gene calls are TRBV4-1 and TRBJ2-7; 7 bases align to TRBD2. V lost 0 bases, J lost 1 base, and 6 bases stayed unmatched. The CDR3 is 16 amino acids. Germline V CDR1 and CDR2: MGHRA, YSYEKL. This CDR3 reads CASSQDPGGRSYEQYF. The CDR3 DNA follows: TGCGCCAGCAGCCAAGATCCGGGGGGTCGGTCCTACGAGCAGTACTTC.

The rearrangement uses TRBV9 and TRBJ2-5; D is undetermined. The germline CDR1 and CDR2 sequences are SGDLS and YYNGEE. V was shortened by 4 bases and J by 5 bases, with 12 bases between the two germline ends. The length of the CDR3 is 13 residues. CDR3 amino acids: CASSSDWAETQYF. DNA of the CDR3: TGTGCCAGCAGCTCAGACTGGGCGGAGACCCAGTACTTC.

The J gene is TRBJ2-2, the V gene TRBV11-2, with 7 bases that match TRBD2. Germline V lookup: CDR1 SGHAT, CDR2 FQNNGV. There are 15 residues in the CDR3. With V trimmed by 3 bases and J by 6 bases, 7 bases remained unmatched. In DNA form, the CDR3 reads TGTGCCAGCAGCTTCCCCGCTGGACTAGCCGGGGAGCTGTTTTTT. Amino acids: CASSFPAGLAGELFF.

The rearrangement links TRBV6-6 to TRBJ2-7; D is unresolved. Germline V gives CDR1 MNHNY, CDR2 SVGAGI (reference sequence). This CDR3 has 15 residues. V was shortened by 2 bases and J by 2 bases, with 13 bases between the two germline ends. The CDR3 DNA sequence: TGTGCCAGCAGTTACGTACGTCCCAGACCCTACGAGCAGTACTTC. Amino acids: CASSYVRPRPYEQYF.